The clone carrying this T cell receptor (beta chain) was counted once. What it binds is unknown. The table came from immunoSEQ multiplex PCR; TCRdb's copy has only in-frame clones and leaves some out. The repertoire has over 2 million clones, under 95% of them found once; the top ten carry 0.37%. The sample originates from a study of shared clonotypes between healthy human individuals. Points from the study as a whole: It was observed that around 5% of naive CD4 clonotypes were shared across a handful of donors. Sorted-subset sequencing, rarefaction showed, was incomplete despite large depth.

Per germline, CDR1 MGHDK and CDR2 SYGVNS. V trimming: 0 bases; J trimming: 3 bases; junction bases outside the gene matches: 5. The CDR3 spans 15 residues. All the donors were Caucasian adults who lived in Nashville, Tennessee. The sequence was collected from a man between 18 and 35 years old in good health. Some clones in this sample may be carry-over from other donors' samples. Sequencing was done on a sample of naive CD4+ T cells from PBMCs. Sample subset: CD45RA+ positively selected. The rearrangement uses TRBV25-1 and TRBJ2-7; 7 nucleotides line up with TRBD1. The CDR3 bases are TGTGCCAGCAGTGAATATGGGGCAGGGGGCTACGAGCAGTACTTC. The encoded protein is CASSEYGAGGYEQYF.